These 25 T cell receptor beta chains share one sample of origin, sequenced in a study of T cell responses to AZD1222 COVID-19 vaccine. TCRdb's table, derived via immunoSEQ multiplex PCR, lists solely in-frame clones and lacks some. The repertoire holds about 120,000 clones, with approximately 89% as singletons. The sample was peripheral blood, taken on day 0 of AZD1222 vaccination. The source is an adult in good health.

The CDR3, as DNA: TGTGCCAGTAGTATTGGGGCAGGACTAAACACTGAAGCTTTCTTT. It yields the protein CASSIGAGLNTEAFF. The V gene is TRBV19, the J gene TRBJ1-1; D may be TRBD1 (5 bases). Per germline, CDR1 LNHDA and CDR2 SQIVND (reference sequence). The length of the CDR3 is 15 residues. Between the trimmed V and J ends, which lost 3 bases and 2 bases, there was a span of 13 bases.

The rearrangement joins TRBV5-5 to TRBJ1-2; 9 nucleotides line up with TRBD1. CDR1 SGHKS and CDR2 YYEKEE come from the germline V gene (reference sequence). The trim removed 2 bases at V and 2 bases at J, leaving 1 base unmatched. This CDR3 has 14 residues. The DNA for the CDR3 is TGTGCCAGCAGCTTTGACAGGGGGAACTATGGCTACACCTTC. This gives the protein CASSFDRGNYGYTF.

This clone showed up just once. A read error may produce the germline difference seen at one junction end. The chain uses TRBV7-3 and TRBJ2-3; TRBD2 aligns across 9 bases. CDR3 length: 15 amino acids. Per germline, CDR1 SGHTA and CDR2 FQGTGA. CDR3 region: CTSSLGGGAGDTQYF. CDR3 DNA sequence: TGTACCAGCAGCTTAGGCGGGGGGGCCGGAGATACGCAGTATTTT.

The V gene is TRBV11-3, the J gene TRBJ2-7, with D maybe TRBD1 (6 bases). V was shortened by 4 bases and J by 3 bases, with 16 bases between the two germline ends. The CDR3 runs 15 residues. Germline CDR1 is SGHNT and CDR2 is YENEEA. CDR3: CASSWGQGSGYEQYF. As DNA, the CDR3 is TGTGCCAGCAGCTGGGGGCAGGGGTCGGGCTACGAGCAGTACTTC.

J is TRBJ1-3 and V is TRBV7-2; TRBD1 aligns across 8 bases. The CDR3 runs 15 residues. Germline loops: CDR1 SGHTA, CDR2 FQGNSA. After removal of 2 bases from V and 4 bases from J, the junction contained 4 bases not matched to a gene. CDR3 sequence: CASSLQGAVGNTIYF. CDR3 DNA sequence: TGTGCCAGCAGCTTACAGGGGGCGGTCGGAAACACCATATATTTT.

The CDR3 DNA follows: TGTGCCACCAGTGAAACAGGGGAGGGTGGCTACACCTTC. This encodes CATSETGEGGYTF. V is TRBV24-1 and J is TRBJ1-2; 7 bases line up with TRBD1. J lost 7 bases, V lost 4 bases, and 5 bases had no gene match. The CDR3 has 13 amino acids. From germline, CDR1 is KGHDR and CDR2 SFDVKD.

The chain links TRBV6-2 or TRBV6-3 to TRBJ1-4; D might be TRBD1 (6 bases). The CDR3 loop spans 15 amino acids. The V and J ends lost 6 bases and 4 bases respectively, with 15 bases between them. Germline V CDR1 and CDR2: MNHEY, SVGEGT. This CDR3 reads CASSPADRINEKLFF. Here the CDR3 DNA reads TGTGCCAGCAGCCCGGCGGACAGAATTAATGAAAAACTGTTTTTT.

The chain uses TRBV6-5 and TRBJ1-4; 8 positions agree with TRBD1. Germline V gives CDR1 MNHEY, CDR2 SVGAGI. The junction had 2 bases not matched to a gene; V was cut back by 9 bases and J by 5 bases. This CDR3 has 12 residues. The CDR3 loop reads CASGQGNEKLFF. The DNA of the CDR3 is TGTGCCAGTGGACAGGGAAATGAAAAACTGTTTTTT.

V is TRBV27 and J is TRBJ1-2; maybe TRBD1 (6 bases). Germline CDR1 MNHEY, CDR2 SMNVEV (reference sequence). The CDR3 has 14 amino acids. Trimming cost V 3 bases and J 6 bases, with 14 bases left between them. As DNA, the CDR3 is TGTGCCAGCAGTTTGGGGTTTGGGGGCGATGGCTACACCTTC. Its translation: CASSLGFGGDGYTF.

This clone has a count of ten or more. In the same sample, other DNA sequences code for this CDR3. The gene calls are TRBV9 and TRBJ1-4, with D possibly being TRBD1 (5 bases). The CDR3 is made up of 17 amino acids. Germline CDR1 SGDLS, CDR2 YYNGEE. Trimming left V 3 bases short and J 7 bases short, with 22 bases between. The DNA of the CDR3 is TGTGCCAGCAGCGGAGGATATACAGGCCGGGAGGGTGAAAAACTGTTTTTT. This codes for CASSGGYTGREGEKLFF.

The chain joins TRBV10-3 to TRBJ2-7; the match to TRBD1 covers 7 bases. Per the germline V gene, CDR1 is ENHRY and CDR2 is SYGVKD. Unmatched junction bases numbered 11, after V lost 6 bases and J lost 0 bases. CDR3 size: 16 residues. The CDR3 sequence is CAISDTGAPSSYEQYF. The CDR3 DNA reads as TGTGCCATCAGCGATACAGGGGCCCCTAGCTCCTACGAGCAGTACTTC.

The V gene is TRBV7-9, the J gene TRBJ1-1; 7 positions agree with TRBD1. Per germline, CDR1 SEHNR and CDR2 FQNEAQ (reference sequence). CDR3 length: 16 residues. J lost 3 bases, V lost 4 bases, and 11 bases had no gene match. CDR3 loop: CASSSQWRGRDTEAFF. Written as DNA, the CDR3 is TGTGCCAGCAGCTCCCAATGGAGGGGGCGAGACACTGAAGCTTTCTTT.

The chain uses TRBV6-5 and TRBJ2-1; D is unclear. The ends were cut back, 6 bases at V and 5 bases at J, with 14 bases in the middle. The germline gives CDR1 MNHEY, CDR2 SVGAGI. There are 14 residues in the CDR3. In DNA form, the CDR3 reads TGTGCCAGCAGCCTCTCCCGGGTGAACAATGAGCAGTTCTTC. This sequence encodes CASSLSRVNNEQFF.

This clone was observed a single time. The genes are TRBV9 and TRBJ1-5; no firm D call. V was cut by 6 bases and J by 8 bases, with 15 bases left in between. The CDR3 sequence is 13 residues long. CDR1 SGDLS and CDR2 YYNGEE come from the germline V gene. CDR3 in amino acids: CASTGVVIEPQHF. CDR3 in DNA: TGTGCCAGCACCGGCGTGGTCATTGAGCCCCAGCATTTT.

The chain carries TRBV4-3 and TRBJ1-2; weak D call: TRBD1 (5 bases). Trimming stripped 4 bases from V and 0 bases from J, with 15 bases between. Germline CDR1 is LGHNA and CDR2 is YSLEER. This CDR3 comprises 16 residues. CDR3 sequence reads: CASSPGRTITNYGYTF. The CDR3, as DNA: TGCGCCAGCAGCCCGGGACGGACTATCACTAACTATGGCTACACCTTC.

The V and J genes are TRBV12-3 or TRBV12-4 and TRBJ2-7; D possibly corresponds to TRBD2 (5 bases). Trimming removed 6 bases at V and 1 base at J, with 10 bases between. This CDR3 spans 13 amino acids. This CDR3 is CASSPRRSYEQYF. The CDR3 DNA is TGTGCCAGCAGCCCGAGGAGGTCCTACGAGCAGTACTTC.

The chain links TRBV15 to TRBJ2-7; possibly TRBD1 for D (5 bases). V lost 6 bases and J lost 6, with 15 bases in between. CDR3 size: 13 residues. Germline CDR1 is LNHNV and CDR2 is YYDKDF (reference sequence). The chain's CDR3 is CATSNNPGSEQYF. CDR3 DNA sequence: TGTGCCACCAGTAATAACCCAGGGTCCGAGCAGTACTTC.

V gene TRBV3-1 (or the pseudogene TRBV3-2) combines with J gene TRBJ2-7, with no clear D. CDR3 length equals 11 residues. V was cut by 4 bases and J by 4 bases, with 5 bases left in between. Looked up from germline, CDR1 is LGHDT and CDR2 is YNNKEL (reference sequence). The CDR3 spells CASSRIYEQYF. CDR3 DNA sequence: TGTGCCAGCAGCCGCATATACGAGCAGTACTTC.

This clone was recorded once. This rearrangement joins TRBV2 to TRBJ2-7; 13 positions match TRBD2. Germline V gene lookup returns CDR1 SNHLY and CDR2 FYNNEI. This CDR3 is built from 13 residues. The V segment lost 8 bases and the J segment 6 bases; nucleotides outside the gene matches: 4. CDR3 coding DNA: TGTGCCAGCGGGGGACTAGCGGGGATCGAGCAGTACTTC. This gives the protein CASGGLAGIEQYF.

The CDR3 reads CASSITGGASEQYF. The CDR3 bases are TGTGCCAGTAGTATAACAGGGGGCGCCTCCGAGCAGTACTTC. The V gene is TRBV19, the J gene TRBJ2-7; 9 nucleotides agree with TRBD1. CDR1 and CDR2 from the germline V gene are LNHDA and SQIVND (reference sequence). Unmatched junction bases numbered 5, after V lost 2 bases and J lost 6 bases. CDR3 length: 14 residues.

The CDR3 sequence is CATSDSPGNTIYF. CDR3 nucleotides: TGTGCCACCAGTGATTCTCCCGGAAACACCATATATTTT. The V call is TRBV24-1, the J call TRBJ1-3; no firm D call. This CDR3 region has 13 residues. CDR1 is KGHDR, CDR2 SFDVKD, per germline. Trimming removed 2 bases from V and 4 bases from J, with 5 bases in between.

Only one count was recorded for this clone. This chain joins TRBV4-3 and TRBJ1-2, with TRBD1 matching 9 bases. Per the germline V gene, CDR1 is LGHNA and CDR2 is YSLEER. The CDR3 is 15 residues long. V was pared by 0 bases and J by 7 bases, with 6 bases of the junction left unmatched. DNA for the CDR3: TGCGCCAGCAGCCAAGATCCGGGACAGGGCCCTGGCTACACCTTC. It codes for CASSQDPGQGPGYTF.

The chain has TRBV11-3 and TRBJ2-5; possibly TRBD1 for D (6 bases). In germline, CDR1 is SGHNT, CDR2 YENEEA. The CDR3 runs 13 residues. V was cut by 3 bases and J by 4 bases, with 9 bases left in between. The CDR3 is CASSFGRGETQYF. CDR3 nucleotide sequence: TGTGCCAGCAGCTTCGGCAGGGGAGAGACCCAGTACTTC.

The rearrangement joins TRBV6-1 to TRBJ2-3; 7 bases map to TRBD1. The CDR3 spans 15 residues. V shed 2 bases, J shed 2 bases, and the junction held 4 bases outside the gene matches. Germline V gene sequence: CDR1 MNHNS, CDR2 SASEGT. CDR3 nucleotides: TGTGCCAGCAGTGAAATGGGACAGCCCACAGATACGCAGTATTTT. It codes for CASSEMGQPTDTQYF.

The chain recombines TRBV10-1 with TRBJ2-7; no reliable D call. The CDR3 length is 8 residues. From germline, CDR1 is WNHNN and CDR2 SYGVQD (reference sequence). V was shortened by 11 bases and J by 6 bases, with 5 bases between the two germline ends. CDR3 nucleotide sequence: TGCGCCGGGCGCGAGCAGTACTTC. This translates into CAGREQYF.